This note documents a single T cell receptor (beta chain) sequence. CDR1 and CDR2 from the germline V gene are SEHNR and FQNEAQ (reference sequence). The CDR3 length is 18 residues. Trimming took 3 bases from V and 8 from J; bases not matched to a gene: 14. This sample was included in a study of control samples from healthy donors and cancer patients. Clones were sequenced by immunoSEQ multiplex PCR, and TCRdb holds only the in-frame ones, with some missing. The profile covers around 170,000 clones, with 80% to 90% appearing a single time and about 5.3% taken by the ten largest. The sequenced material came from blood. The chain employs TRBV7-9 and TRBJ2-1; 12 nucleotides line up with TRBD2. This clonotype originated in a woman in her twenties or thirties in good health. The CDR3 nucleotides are TGTGCCAGCAGCTTCCTGGGGGACGGACTAGCGGGAAGCGATGAGCAGTTCTTC. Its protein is CASSFLGDGLAGSDEQFF. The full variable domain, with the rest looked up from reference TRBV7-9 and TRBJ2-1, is DTGVSQNPRHKITKRGQNVTFRCDPISEHNRLYWYRQTLGQGPEFLTYFQNEAQLEKSRLLSDRFSAERPKGSFSTLEIQRTEQGDSAMYLCASSFLGDGLAGSDEQFFGPGTRLTVL.